A selection of T cell receptor beta chains follows, all from one sample in a study of T-cell memory formation after mild COVID-19. TCRdb reanalysed the 5' RACE reads using MiXCR and keeps one entry per CDR3 protein. This sample yields about 540,000 distinct CDR3 sequences, of which 20% are seen a single time; around 13% belongs to the top ten. What was sequenced was PBMCs or a T cell subset sorted from them (not recorded which). The source of these receptors is an adult woman who had mild COVID-19 (a few samples of this study predate the infection). Cell type and time point are not known. Each CDR3 is given with its conserved first and last residue.

j_gene: TRBJ1-2; v_gene: TRBV5-1; CDR3aa: CASSDRQIPNYGYTF
j_gene: TRBJ1-1; v_gene: TRBV19; CDR3aa: CASSRSRQVLSTEAFF
j_gene: TRBJ1-2; v_gene: TRBV12-3/TRBV12-4; CDR3aa: CASSSVVQGRGGYTF
j_gene: TRBJ2-2; v_gene: TRBV27; CDR3aa: CASRVRGSLGGANTGELFF
j_gene: TRBJ1-4; v_gene: TRBV12-3/TRBV12-4; CDR3aa: CASSFSGKANEKLFF
j_gene: TRBJ1-2; v_gene: TRBV11-2; CDR3aa: CASSWDRVNYGYTF
j_gene: TRBJ2-1; v_gene: TRBV11-2; CDR3aa: CASSFSGSPGYEQFF
j_gene: TRBJ2-1; v_gene: TRBV7-8; CDR3aa: CASSRGLYNEQFF
j_gene: TRBJ2-1; v_gene: TRBV29-1; CDR3aa: CSVDRGDWQFF
j_gene: TRBJ2-1; v_gene: TRBV9; CDR3aa: CASSDPGLARPEQFF
j_gene: TRBJ2-7; v_gene: TRBV30; CDR3aa: CAWSLGQTPNEQYF
j_gene: TRBJ1-2; v_gene: TRBV25-1; CDR3aa: CASSPREGGGIGYTF
j_gene: TRBJ2-5; v_gene: TRBV6-6; CDR3aa: CASSYSGQGEKTQYF
j_gene: TRBJ1-4; v_gene: TRBV19; CDR3aa: CASTEQGPNEKLFF
j_gene: TRBJ1-4; v_gene: TRBV27; CDR3aa: CASSFGGADEKLFF
j_gene: TRBJ2-5; v_gene: TRBV20-1; CDR3aa: CSARLQETQYF
j_gene: TRBJ1-4; v_gene: TRBV27; CDR3aa: CASSPRQGTYEKLFF
j_gene: TRBJ2-2; v_gene: TRBV9; CDR3aa: CASSEPAHENTGELFF
j_gene: TRBJ2-3; v_gene: TRBV11-2; CDR3aa: CASSLGSSGSTDTQYF
j_gene: TRBJ2-3; v_gene: TRBV9; CDR3aa: CASSVVSSGTDTQYF
j_gene: TRBJ2-4; v_gene: TRBV15; CDR3aa: CATSGLAGGNIQYF
j_gene: TRBJ1-2; v_gene: TRBV11-1; CDR3aa: CASTKDNYGYTF
j_gene: TRBJ2-2; v_gene: TRBV2; CDR3aa: CASSETTSISGELFF
j_gene: TRBJ1-3; v_gene: TRBV30; CDR3aa: CAWDRGITYSGNTIYF
j_gene: TRBJ2-5; v_gene: TRBV7-9; CDR3aa: CASSYRGKQETQYF
j_gene: TRBJ2-7; v_gene: TRBV28; CDR3aa: CASSWGAQGSQSGSGLEQYF
j_gene: TRBJ2-2; v_gene: TRBV6-2/TRBV6-3; CDR3aa: CASSYQPLVWLFF
j_gene: TRBJ2-7; v_gene: TRBV28; CDR3aa: CASSFSLVKRYEQYF
j_gene: TRBJ2-7; v_gene: TRBV18; CDR3aa: CASSPMTSSYEQYF
j_gene: TRBJ2-3; v_gene: TRBV7-8; CDR3aa: CASSHRDREVADTQYF
j_gene: TRBJ2-3; v_gene: TRBV7-9; CDR3aa: CASSPGTSFLDTQYF
j_gene: TRBJ2-3; v_gene: TRBV4-1; CDR3aa: CASSQALSPLLAGGTDTQYF
j_gene: TRBJ2-7; v_gene: TRBV27; CDR3aa: CASSLGKGWYEQYF
j_gene: TRBJ2-5; v_gene: TRBV25-1; CDR3aa: CASSDALTGAQETQYF
j_gene: TRBJ2-1; v_gene: TRBV6-5; CDR3aa: CASSYPGTPINEQFF
j_gene: TRBJ1-1; v_gene: TRBV7-2; CDR3aa: CASRSGVWNTEAFF
j_gene: TRBJ1-5; v_gene: TRBV20-1; CDR3aa: CSASAGGGNQPQHF
j_gene: TRBJ2-7; v_gene: TRBV6-5; CDR3aa: CASSYGQGNTYEQYF
j_gene: TRBJ1-6; v_gene: TRBV15; CDR3aa: CATSRDRDSNSPLHF
j_gene: TRBJ2-7; v_gene: TRBV24-1; CDR3aa: CATSDVGRGAYEQYF
j_gene: TRBJ2-7; v_gene: TRBV29-1; CDR3aa: CSVGDYEQYF
j_gene: TRBJ1-1; v_gene: TRBV20-1; CDR3aa: CSATITGSFSMNTEAFF
j_gene: TRBJ2-1; v_gene: TRBV20-1; CDR3aa: CSQTLGGRGYNEQFF
j_gene: TRBJ2-7; v_gene: TRBV5-6; CDR3aa: CASSTLISYEQYF
j_gene: TRBJ2-5; v_gene: TRBV25-1; CDR3aa: CASSPRLGTQQETQYF
j_gene: TRBJ1-5; v_gene: TRBV5-1; CDR3aa: CASSLAPTGEPQHF
j_gene: TRBJ2-3; v_gene: TRBV7-9; CDR3aa: CASSPLAGVPDTQYF
j_gene: TRBJ2-3; v_gene: TRBV19; CDR3aa: CASRAPSTDTQYF
j_gene: TRBJ2-2; v_gene: TRBV7-6; CDR3aa: CASSLPNPSSAGELFF
j_gene: TRBJ1-6; v_gene: TRBV12-3/TRBV12-4; CDR3aa: CASSSRTGGSPLHF
j_gene: TRBJ2-2; v_gene: TRBV20-1; CDR3aa: CSARNPLGWIGELFF
j_gene: TRBJ2-3; v_gene: TRBV7-8; CDR3aa: CASRRLGAVMWGTDTQYF
j_gene: TRBJ1-3; v_gene: TRBV20-1; CDR3aa: CSARDPRAAQGMGGNTIYF